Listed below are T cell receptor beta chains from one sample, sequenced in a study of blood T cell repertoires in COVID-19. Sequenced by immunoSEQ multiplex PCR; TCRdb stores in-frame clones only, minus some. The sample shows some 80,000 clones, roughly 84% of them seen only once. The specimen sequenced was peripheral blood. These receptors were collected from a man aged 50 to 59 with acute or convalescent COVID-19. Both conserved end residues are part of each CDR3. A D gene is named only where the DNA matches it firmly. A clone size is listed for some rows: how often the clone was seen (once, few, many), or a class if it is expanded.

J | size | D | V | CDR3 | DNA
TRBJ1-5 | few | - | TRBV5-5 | CASSFQGGGKPQHF | TGTGCCAGCAGCTTTCAGGGAGGTGGCAAGCCCCAGCATTTT
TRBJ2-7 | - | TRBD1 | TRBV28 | CASNDGQGYEQYF | TGTGCCAGCAACGACGGACAGGGCTACGAGCAGTACTTC
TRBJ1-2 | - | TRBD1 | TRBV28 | CASTRDREDSNYGYTF | TGTGCCAGCACTCGGGACAGGGAAGATTCTAACTATGGCTACACCTTC
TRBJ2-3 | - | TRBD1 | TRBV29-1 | CSVDLGQLTDTQYF | TGCAGCGTAGACCTGGGACAGCTCACAGATACGCAGTATTTT
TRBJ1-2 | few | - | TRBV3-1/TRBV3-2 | CASSSLPGEAYGYTF | TGTGCCAGCAGCTCACTCCCGGGGGAGGCCTATGGCTACACCTTC
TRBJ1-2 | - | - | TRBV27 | CASKEGHSKNYGYTF | TGTGCCAGCAAGGAGGGGCACAGCAAGAACTATGGCTACACCTTC
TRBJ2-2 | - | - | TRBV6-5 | CASTLGRGSNGELFF | TGTGCCAGCACCCTAGGGAGAGGGTCCAACGGGGAGCTGTTTTTT
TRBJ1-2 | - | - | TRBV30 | CAWSVYSGYTF | TGTGCCTGGAGTGTATATAGTGGCTACACCTTC
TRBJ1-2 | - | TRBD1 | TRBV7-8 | CASSPNPTDREAF | TGTGCCAGCAGCCCTAACCCGACGGACAGGGAGGCCTTC
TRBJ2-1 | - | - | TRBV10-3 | CAAAENSYNEQFF | TGTGCCGCTGCCGAGAACTCCTACAATGAGCAGTTCTTC
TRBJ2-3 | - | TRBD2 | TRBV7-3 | CASSPAGGPGTDTQYF | TGTGCCAGCAGCCCAGCGGGGGGGCCGGGCACAGATACGCAGTATTTT
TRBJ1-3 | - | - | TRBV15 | CATSRESYPGNTIYF | TGTGCCACCAGCAGAGAATCCTATCCTGGAAACACCATATATTTT
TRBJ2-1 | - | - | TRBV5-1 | CASSRQGLYNEQFF | TGCGCCAGCAGTCGGCAGGGGTTGTACAATGAGCAGTTCTTC
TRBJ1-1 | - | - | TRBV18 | CASSKLQGEAFF | TGTGCCAGCTCTAAGCTCCAGGGGGAAGCTTTCTTT
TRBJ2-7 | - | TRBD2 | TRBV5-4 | CASSLPGLAGAAAYEQYF | TGTGCCAGCAGCTTGCCGGGACTAGCGGGGGCTGCAGCCTACGAGCAGTACTTC
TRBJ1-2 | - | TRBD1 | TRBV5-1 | CASSPNGVTGEGYTF | TGCGCCAGCAGTCCGAATGGGGTGACAGGGGAGGGCTACACCTTC
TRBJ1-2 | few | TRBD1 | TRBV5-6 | CASSDTGGNGYTF | TGTGCCAGCAGCGACACAGGGGGCAATGGCTACACCTTC
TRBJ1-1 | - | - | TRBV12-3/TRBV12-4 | CASSRRTYEEAFF | TGTGCCAGCAGTCGACGGACATACGAAGAAGCTTTCTTT
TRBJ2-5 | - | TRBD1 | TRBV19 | CASSPVGQGPETQYF | TGTGCCAGTAGCCCCGTCGGACAGGGTCCCGAGACCCAGTACTTC
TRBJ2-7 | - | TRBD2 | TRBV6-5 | CASSYWLAGSSDEQYF | TGTGCCAGCAGTTACTGGCTAGCGGGGTCCTCTGACGAGCAGTACTTC
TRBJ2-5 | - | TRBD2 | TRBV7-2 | CASSLVGSGGQETQYF | TGTGCCAGCAGCTTAGTGGGTAGCGGGGGACAAGAGACCCAGTACTTC
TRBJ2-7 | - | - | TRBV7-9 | CASSLGDRIHEQYF | TGTGCCAGCAGCTTAGGAGACAGGATCCACGAGCAGTACTTC
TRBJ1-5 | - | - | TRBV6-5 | CASSYSSERQPQHF | TGTGCCAGCAGTTACTCCTCCGAGCGTCAGCCCCAGCATTTT
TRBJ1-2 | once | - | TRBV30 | CAWLRVYGYGYTF | TGTGCCTGGCTGAGGGTATATGGCTATGGCTACACCTTC
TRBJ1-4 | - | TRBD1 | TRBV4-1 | CASSQESSGTGPKLFF | TGCGCCAGCAGCCAAGAATCGTCCGGGACAGGGCCAAAACTGTTTTTT
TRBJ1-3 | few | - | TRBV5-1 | CASSWGFGDSSGNTIYF | TGCGCCAGCAGCTGGGGGTTCGGGGACTCCTCTGGAAACACCATATATTTT
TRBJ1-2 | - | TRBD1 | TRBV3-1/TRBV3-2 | CASSQVGQGAGGYTF | TGTGCCAGCAGCCAAGTCGGACAGGGGGCAGGAGGCTACACCTTC